A selection of T cell receptor beta chains follows, all from one sample in a study of read filtering for tumor transcriptome and immune sequencing. One entry per CDR3 protein results from TCRdb running MiXCR on the reads. The data contain about 38,000 distinct CDR3 sequences, approximately 15% of them singletons. Sequencing input: a population of CD138-negative cells sorted from bone marrow. The receptors originated from a donor at least 40 years old with multiple myeloma. CDR3s leave out the opening cysteine and the closing phenylalanine or tryptophan. Each record gives: J gene, V gene, clone size, CDR3 protein. Part of the rows lack a size; the others show once, few, many or a class for expanded clones.

>TRBJ2-3|TRBV5-1|many
ASSLMGSDTQY
>TRBJ1-2|TRBV28|many
ASSPGTHYGYT
>TRBJ2-7|TRBV20-1|many
SARQGEPYEQY
>TRBJ1-1|TRBV7-8|many
ASSLDAGARAF
>TRBJ2-5|TRBV6-6|.
ASSYAGLQETQY
>TRBJ2-4|TRBV6-5|many
ASSERGAAKNIQY
>TRBJ1-1|TRBV7-2|many
ASSLVPSSRNTEAF
>TRBJ2-4|TRBV7-9|many
ASSSNIDKNIQY
>TRBJ2-3|TRBV6-4|many
ASSDSSPTDTQY
>TRBJ2-1|TRBV6-5|many
ASSYPGSYNEQF
>TRBJ2-2|TRBV3-1|many
ASSPKTGEYGELF
>TRBJ1-2|TRBV5-1|many
ASSLIGQNYGYT
>TRBJ2-5|TRBV5-1|many
ASSSASGGQETQY
>TRBJ1-1|TRBV5-1|many
ASSLQGGNTEAF
>TRBJ2-5|TRBV5-1|.
ASARPAGEGETQY
>TRBJ2-2|TRBV6-5|many
ASSYGTYGELF
>TRBJ1-1|TRBV6-2/TRBV6-3|many
ASSYPQKEAF
>TRBJ2-4|TRBV13|.
ASSTRENIQY
>TRBJ1-1|TRBV7-2|many
ASSANRGNTEAF
>TRBJ1-1|TRBV28|many
ASSLWSGGTTEAF
>TRBJ2-3|TRBV12-3/TRBV12-4|many
ASSPGLAGGGTDTQY
>TRBJ1-1|TRBV20-1|many
SVRDRGAFSTEAF
>TRBJ1-1|TRBV2|few
ASSALGSTEAF
>TRBJ1-5|TRBV6-2/TRBV6-3|many
ASRKGANWDSEPQH
>TRBJ2-3|TRBV12-3/TRBV12-4|many
ASSLGQGLGEDTQY
>TRBJ2-2|TRBV19|many
ASRRLAGDNTGELF
>TRBJ1-5|TRBV9|many
ASSVGSSQPQH
>TRBJ2-2|TRBV19|many
ASSIGNTGELF
>TRBJ1-1|TRBV7-2|many
ASSFRSGHYTEAF
>TRBJ1-5|TRBV6-1|many
ASSELTVDQPQH
>TRBJ1-5|TRBV28|.
ASSLLGGQGVREPQH
>TRBJ1-2|TRBV19|many
ASSMGARENYGYT
>TRBJ1-1|TRBV5-1|many
ASSRIPGKGDTEAF
>TRBJ2-1|TRBV21-1|few
AAGGLVEQF
>TRBJ2-7|TRBV28|many
ASIRAGTNYEQY
>TRBJ1-1|TRBV20-1|.
SATTATGYTEAF
>TRBJ1-6|TRBV6-5|many
ASSYAGVKALH
>TRBJ1-2|TRBV19|many
ASSPDRRANYGYT
>TRBJ1-3|TRBV6-6|many
ASSYSGASGNTIY
>TRBJ2-1|TRBV20-1|many
SARSGGFGSYNEQF